The 29 T cell receptor beta chains reported below all come from one sample, sequenced in a study of control samples from healthy donors and cancer patients. The repertoire was sequenced with immunoSEQ multiplex PCR; TCRdb's copy has only in-frame clones and lacks some. The data hold about 58,000 clones, with about 87% observed a single time. Sequencing was carried out using PBMCs. These receptors originate from a woman aged 60-75 years with lung cancer.

This chain uses TRBV4-2 with TRBJ2-3; 12 positions agree with TRBD2. The trim removed 0 bases at V and 5 bases at J, leaving 18 bases unmatched. The germline CDR1 and CDR2 sequences are LGHNA and YNFKEQ. The CDR3 has 21 amino acids. CDR3 DNA sequence: TGTGCCAGCAGCCAAGATCGACTAGCGGGAGTTTCGGGCTATAGTGGAGATACGCAGTATTTT. This translates into CASSQDRLAGVSGYSGDTQYF.

This sequence joins TRBV18 and TRBJ2-7; the match to TRBD1 covers 9 bases. V dropped 3 bases and J dropped 6; count of bases not matched to a gene: 9. The CDR3 is made up of 15 amino acids. Germline-derived CDR1 and CDR2 are KGHSH and LQKENI. The CDR3 loop reads CASSPAGQGVGEQYF. The CDR3 DNA follows: TGTGCCAGCTCACCTGCGGGACAGGGAGTCGGCGAGCAGTACTTC.

This clone was recorded only once. This sequence joins TRBV28 and TRBJ1-5; 7 positions match TRBD1. The CDR3 has 14 residues. The V and J ends lost 6 bases and 1 base, in that order; junction bases with no gene match: 3. The germline V gene has CDR1 MDHEN and CDR2 SYDVKM. The CDR3 here is CASSAGGSNQPQHF. The CDR3 DNA reads TGTGCCAGCAGCGCAGGGGGAAGCAATCAGCCCCAGCATTTT.

The J gene is TRBJ1-6, the V gene TRBV6-1; D remains unclear. This CDR3 has 13 residues. Per germline, CDR1 MNHNS and CDR2 SASEGT. V was clipped by 3 bases and J by 12 bases, with 12 bases between them. CDR3: CASSDFYYGPLHF. DNA for the CDR3: TGTGCCAGCAGTGATTTCTACTACGGACCCCTCCACTTT.

The chain combines TRBV3-1 (or the pseudogene TRBV3-2) with TRBJ2-4, with D perhaps matching TRBD1 (6 bases). V was cut by 4 bases and J by 0 bases, with 10 bases left in between. Germline V CDR1 and CDR2: LGHDT, YNNKEL (reference sequence). The CDR3 is 15 residues long. The CDR3: CASSPAGVAKNIQYF. The CDR3 nucleotides read TGTGCCAGCAGCCCGGCAGGGGTAGCCAAAAACATTCAGTACTTC.

The chain recombines TRBV27 with TRBJ1-5; the D gene is possibly TRBD1 (5 bases). CDR3 length: 15 amino acids. Deletions cut 6 bases from V and 5 bases from J, with 17 bases between. Germline V lookup: CDR1 MNHEY, CDR2 SMNVEV (reference sequence). CDR3 sequence (DNA): TGTGCCAGCAGCCGAGGAGGTGGGGGATATCAGCCCCAGCATTTT. It encodes CASSRGGGGYQPQHF.

This sequence joins TRBV5-1 and TRBJ2-2; 12 bases map to TRBD1. The CDR3 length is 17 residues. Germline V gene sequence: CDR1 SGHRS, CDR2 YFSETQ. With V trimmed by 0 bases and J by 4 bases, 4 bases remained unmatched. CDR3 DNA: TGCGCCAGCAGCTTGGGCGGGACAGGGGGCAGCACCGGGGAGCTGTTTTTT. It is translated as CASSLGGTGGSTGELFF.

This chain connects TRBV11-3 to TRBJ2-2; 8 nucleotides line up with TRBD1. Germline-derived CDR1 and CDR2 are SGHNT and YENEEA. CDR3 length: 15 residues. After removal of 3 bases from V and 6 bases from J, the junction contained 6 bases not matched to a gene. The CDR3 sequence is CASSFFPGGSGELFF. Here the CDR3 DNA reads TGTGCCAGCAGCTTCTTTCCAGGGGGCTCCGGGGAGCTGTTTTTT.

The chain couples TRBV5-1 to TRBJ2-3, with 9 bases fitting TRBD1. The junction had 1 base not matched to a gene; V was cut back by 0 bases and J by 2 bases. Germline V lookup: CDR1 SGHRS, CDR2 YFSETQ. This CDR3 is built from 15 residues. The CDR3, as DNA: TGCGCCAGCAGCTTGGGACAGGGGGACACAGATACGCAGTATTTT. This gives the protein CASSLGQGDTDTQYF.

V usage is TRBV4-1 and J usage is TRBJ1-6, with 8 bases aligning to TRBD1. This CDR3 contains 18 residues. V shed 0 bases and J 7 bases; nucleotides not matched to a gene: 11. Germline CDR1 and CDR2: MGHRA and YSYEKL. CDR3 in amino acids: CASSQEVGQGLVNSPLHF. CDR3 nucleotides: TGCGCCAGCAGCCAAGAAGTCGGACAGGGTTTGGTAAATTCACCCCTCCACTTT.

The CDR3 DNA is TGTGCCAGCAGACCCCTAGCGGGGAGCTACAATGAGCAGTTCTTC. This sequence encodes CASRPLAGSYNEQFF. The chain combines TRBV28 with TRBJ2-1; 9 nucleotides line up with TRBD2. Trimming took 6 bases from V and 3 from J; bases not matched to a gene: 6. Per germline, CDR1 MDHEN and CDR2 SYDVKM. The CDR3 has 15 amino acids.

V and J are TRBV4-2 and TRBJ2-2, with D maybe TRBD2 (5 bases). V dropped 4 bases and J dropped 5 bases, with 11 bases sitting between them. The CDR3 is 14 residues long. Germline V gene sequence: CDR1 LGHNA, CDR2 YNFKEQ. CDR3 nucleotide sequence: TGTGCCAGCAGCCCGAACGGGGTAACCGGGGAGCTGTTTTTT. Its protein product is CASSPNGVTGELFF.

This chain connects TRBV28 to TRBJ1-5, with a weak D call TRBD1 (6 bases). The V gene's germline CDR1 is MDHEN and CDR2 SYDVKM. The CDR3 contains 14 residues. V shed 7 bases and J shed 6 bases, with 16 bases lying between them. As DNA, the CDR3 is TGTGCCAGCAAAAGGGGGGGCGAAGGTCAGCCCCAGCATTTT. Translation: CASKRGGEGQPQHF.

This clone was found once. J is TRBJ2-7 and V is TRBV6-6, with D perhaps assigned TRBD1 or TRBD2 (5 bases each). The germline V gene has CDR1 MNHNY and CDR2 SVGAGI (reference sequence). Trimming shortened V by 5 bases and J by 5 bases, and 16 bases separated the two germline ends. The CDR3 consists of 14 residues. The CDR3 loop reads CASSRRDLSDEQYF. In DNA form, the CDR3 reads TGTGCCAGCAGTCGCCGGGACCTTTCCGACGAGCAGTACTTC.

The chain combines TRBV2 with TRBJ2-7; 8 bases map to TRBD2. The germline V gene encodes CDR1 SNHLY and CDR2 FYNNEI. This CDR3 is 14 amino acids long. V lost 7 bases, J lost 6 bases, and 11 bases stayed unmatched. CDR3 amino acids: CASNPGRGGSEQYF. The CDR3 DNA reads as TGTGCCAGCAACCCGGGACGGGGGGGCTCCGAGCAGTACTTC.

The chain is built from TRBV30 and TRBJ1-1, with TRBD1 matching 7 bases. V lost 2 bases, J lost 14 bases, and 14 bases stayed unmatched. This CDR3 is built from 13 residues. Germline V gene sequence: CDR1 GTSNPN, CDR2 SVGIG (reference sequence). The CDR3 DNA reads as TGTGCCTGGAGTTTAGGCAGGGGGTTAATCTTCTTCTTT. As protein: CAWSLGRGLIFFF.

This rearrangement joins TRBV13 to TRBJ2-3, with a weak D call TRBD1 (6 bases). Trimming took off 7 bases at V and 2 bases at J, with 13 bases between the two ends. The CDR3 covers 14 residues. Germline values: CDR1 PRHDT, CDR2 FYEKMQ (reference sequence). The CDR3 loop reads CASTPQGFTDTQYF. CDR3 DNA: TGTGCCAGCACGCCACAGGGATTCACAGATACGCAGTATTTT.

This sequence joins TRBV10-3 and TRBJ2-1; TRBD2 matches at 13 bases. The ends lost 6 bases at V and 5 bases at J; junction bases unmatched: 16. From germline, CDR1 is ENHRY and CDR2 SYGVKD. CDR3 length: 19 amino acids. The chain's CDR3 is CAISVGVFTSGRVDNEQFF. The CDR3 bases are TGTGCCATCAGCGTAGGGGTTTTTACTAGCGGGAGGGTTGACAATGAGCAGTTCTTC.

The chain recombines TRBV2 with TRBJ1-4, with a tentative D call TRBD1 (5 bases). CDR3 length: 16 amino acids. CDR1 is SNHLY and CDR2 is FYNNEI in the germline V gene. V shed 5 bases and J shed 6 bases, with 19 bases lying between them. The CDR3 DNA follows: TGTGCCAGCAGTTTCTCGGGGGGTGGGCTTGATGAAAAACTGTTTTTT. Translating gives CASSFSGGGLDEKLFF.

This clone appeared a few times. The V gene is TRBV28, the J gene TRBJ1-3; D gene ambiguous. Germline V gives CDR1 MDHEN, CDR2 SYDVKM. The V gene lost 6 bases and the J gene lost 0 bases, with 18 bases spanning the gap. There are 17 residues in the CDR3. CDR3 DNA: TGTGCCAGCAGCGAACCCCTGAGGTCTTTCTCTGGAAACACCATATATTTT. Its protein product is CASSEPLRSFSGNTIYF.

This clone was detected once. This chain uses TRBV12-3 or TRBV12-4 with TRBJ2-3; no clear D. V was trimmed by 5 bases and J by 5 bases, leaving 8 bases between them. The CDR3 runs 12 residues. In DNA form, the CDR3 reads TGTGCCAGCAGTCTTAGTGGAGATACGCAGTATTTT. Translation gives CASSLSGDTQYF.

The genes are TRBV5-1 and TRBJ2-3, with TRBD2 matching over 10 bases. This CDR3 has 17 amino acids. Per germline, CDR1 SGHRS and CDR2 YFSETQ. The junction had 8 bases not matched to a gene; V was cut back by 4 bases and J by 0 bases. The CDR3 protein is CASSPPLAGTSTDTQYF. Written as DNA, the CDR3 is TGCGCCAGCAGCCCCCCACTAGCGGGGACCAGCACAGATACGCAGTATTTT.

V gene TRBV3-1 (or the pseudogene TRBV3-2) combines with J gene TRBJ2-3, with 7 bases aligning to TRBD2. V lost 2 bases to trimming and J lost 4 bases; unmatched junction nucleotides: 15. In germline, CDR1 is LGHDT, CDR2 YNNKEL (reference sequence). The CDR3 totals 18 residues. CDR3 residues: CASSQMGGGAKWPDTQYF. The DNA of the CDR3 is TGTGCCAGCAGCCAAATGGGCGGGGGTGCAAAGTGGCCAGATACGCAGTATTTT.

This clone has a handful of counts. Here the CDR3 DNA reads TGTGCCAGCAGCCCACAGGGGTACACTAAACGATACAATGAGCAGTTCTTC. Translation gives CASSPQGYTKRYNEQFF. The rearrangement uses TRBV5-5 and TRBJ2-1; TRBD1 aligns across 7 bases. This CDR3 spans 17 amino acids. The junction had 14 bases not matched to a gene; V was cut back by 4 bases and J by 4 bases. Germline CDR1 is SGHKS and CDR2 is YYEKEE (reference sequence). Complete variable domain (other parts from reference TRBV5-5 and TRBJ2-1): DAGVTQSPTHLIKTRGQQVTLRCSPISGHKSVSWYQQVLGQGPQFIFQYYEKEERGRGNFPDRFSARQFPNYSSELNVNALLLGDSALYLCASSPQGYTKRYNEQFFGPGTRLTVL.

This chain connects TRBV12-3 or TRBV12-4 to TRBJ1-2; 7 bases map to TRBD1. The CDR3 has 13 residues. The V and J ends lost 6 bases and 7 bases, in that order; junction bases with no gene match: 8. CDR3 DNA sequence: TGTGCCAGCAGACCCAGACAGGGAGGTGGCTACACCTTC. It yields the protein CASRPRQGGGYTF.

The chain couples TRBV5-6 to TRBJ1-2; TRBD1 agrees at 9 bases. This CDR3 has 13 residues. Trimming at V came to 4 bases and at J to 5 bases, leaving 3 bases not matched to a gene. CDR1 is SGHDT and CDR2 is YYEEEE in the germline V gene. DNA of the CDR3: TGTGCCAGCAGCCGGGACAGGGCTTATGGCTACACCTTC. It translates to CASSRDRAYGYTF.

The chain employs TRBV25-1 and TRBJ2-7; unclear D gene. The CDR3 totals 12 residues. V gave up 5 bases and J gave up 3 bases, with 8 bases separating them. Germline V gives CDR1 MGHDK, CDR2 SYGVNS. CDR3 coding DNA: TGTGCCAGCAGTACCGCTAACTACGAGCAGTACTTC. Residues: CASSTANYEQYF.

The chain recombines TRBV28 with TRBJ1-1; 9 nucleotides agree with TRBD1. Germline values: CDR1 MDHEN, CDR2 SYDVKM. There are 12 residues in the CDR3. The trim removed 8 bases at V and 11 bases at J, leaving 9 bases unmatched. CDR3 in DNA: TGTGCCAGCTCGTCTTACAGGGGGCATGCTTTCTTT. It is translated as CASSSYRGHAFF.

This clone was seen only a few times. The same CDR3 arises from other DNA sequences in this sample as well. The chain's CDR3 is CASSGTGDLYEQYF. The DNA of the CDR3 is TGCGCCAGCAGCGGGACAGGGGATCTGTACGAGCAGTACTTC. V usage is TRBV5-1 and J usage is TRBJ2-7, with 10 bases aligning to TRBD1. V trimming: 4 bases; J trimming: 4 bases; junction bases outside the gene matches: 5. Germline CDR1 is SGHRS and CDR2 is YFSETQ. CDR3 length: 14 residues. Complete variable domain (other parts from reference TRBV5-1 and TRBJ2-7): KAGVTQTPRYLIKTRGQQVTLSCSPISGHRSVSWYQQTPGQGLQFLFEYFSETQRNKGNFPGRFSGRQFSNSRSEMNVSTLELGDSALYLCASSGTGDLYEQYFGPGTRLTVT.